This TCR beta chain was retrieved from a study of T cells in Graves' hyperthyroidism and ophthalmopathy (dated by TCRdb to between 2018 and 2021). With regard to the full study: Peripheral blood was collected at initial diagnosis, before any treatment. To identify distinguishing TCR V-J signatures, a discovery cohort of around 98 patients was used, comprising 43 with Graves' ophthalmopathy and approximately 57 with stable Graves' hyperthyroidism. An independent validation cohort of fewer than 20 hyperthyroidism patients and 17 patients who later progressed to ophthalmopathy tested prospective prediction of ophthalmopathy. The 85 to 100 discovery patients were randomly split 7:3 into training and test sets. Thyroid tissue and blood T-cell repertoires from roughly six Graves' hyperthyroidism patients were also compared in the study. After sampling, hyperthyroidism patients received methimazole starting at 30 mg daily, and ophthalmopathy patients received high-dose intravenous methylprednisolone. TCR Vbeta CDR3 sequencing of 135 peripheral blood samples (under 45 ophthalmopathy, 70 to 85 hyperthyroidism and around 17 progressor patients) is reported in the paper.

This clonotype appeared many times. Its antigen specificity is not known. Per-base qualities were not stored, and no clone one base away is much larger. From the cysteine up to the phenylalanine, the CDR3 has a length of 13 residues. The CDR3 DNA has 39 bases and is translated from base 1. V loses 5 bases of germline sequence and J loses 8 bases, and the interval between the two ends is 13 bases. From the germline V gene (reference sequence), CDR1 is SEHNR and CDR2 is FQNEAQ. Stable Graves' hyperthyroidism was defined as the absence of progression to ophthalmopathy over 18 months of follow-up. Hyperthyroidism patients were newly diagnosed, had a disease duration of under 2 months, and were aged 18 to 65 years. Exclusion was applied to patients with uncontrolled infections, other autoimmune diseases, pregnancy or lactation. Clinical symptoms, serum thyroxine and TRAb, thyroid ultrasound, and orbital computed tomography formed the basis for the diagnoses. Ficoll-Paque density gradient centrifugation was used to isolate PBMCs from about 10 ml of fresh peripheral blood. Trizol reagent was used to extract total RNA, and RNA quality was then checked on an Agilent 2100 Bioanalyzer.

Paper-wide results and their limitations: Most expanded thyroid clonotypes (frequency above 0.001) were also found in blood, which suggests that blood repertoires may mirror thyroid immune responses. In validation, the model predicted progression to ophthalmopathy a median of roughly 6.2 months before onset, with 70% to 71% sensitivity and nearly 75% specificity. Sample size was not statistically predetermined, and blinding of investigators to group allocation was not performed. A model built on a 13 V-J signature distinguished ophthalmopathy from stable hyperthyroidism, reaching 85% to 90% sensitivity and about 81% specificity in cross-validation and 80%/75% in testing.

The TCR beta CDR3 regions were amplified from RNA transcripts. For the first round of RT-PCR on the TCR CDR3, the HTBI primer set was used together with the Qiagen OneStep RT-PCR kit. A second multiplex PCR round built the libraries, followed by size selection and purification. Paired-end sequencing of the libraries was performed with 100 bp reads on an Illumina HiSeq2000. The authors' analysis ran thus. SOAPnuke was used to process the raw data, removing reads that contained adapters or uncalled bases, had a mean Phred below 15, or lacked an exact match to the constant primer or identifier. High-quality paired reads were merged using COPE v1.2.5, and each unique nucleotide sequence was defined as a clonotype. MiTCR v1.1 was used to align the clonotypes against IMGT TRBV, TRBD and TRBJ reference segments. The analysis was restricted to V-J combinations with a frequency above 0.0001, which together covered 99.2% of the repertoires. A TCS score was defined as the ratio of F50 (clonal expansion) to E x V (chaos), with BLOSUM62-based TCRdist applied between CDR3 peptides within each V-J. Welch's t-statistics and random forest reduced 500 to 550 V-J features to around 14, which were used in a naive Bayes classifier (R e1071). The Morisita-Horn index was used to measure how similar the thyroid and blood repertoires were. In-frame beta chains were kept once TCRdb had trimmed the public reads at Q25 with fastp and called clones with MiXCR. Rows with one shared CDR3 protein collapse into an entry with the most common genes and DNA. TCRdb's processing, not the authors', yielded these V and J calls. The sample table lists about 680,000 distinct CDR3 sequences, over 35% of them with a count of one. The top ten hold around 31% of the sample.

The sequence joins TRBV7-9 to TRBJ1-3, and the D gene may be TRBD1, 5 bases matching. Material: blood. The sequence came from a woman in her forties with Graves' hyperthyroidism. In nucleotides, the sequence is TGTGCCAGCAGCGCGGACAACGGAGACACCATATATTTT. It translates as CASSADNGDTIYF.